This is a list of T cell receptor beta chains from one sample in a study of molecular identifiers for immune sequencing clone quantification. TCRdb re-called the PCR reads through MiXCR, storing one row per CDR3 protein. The sample includes 20,000 or so distinct CDR3 sequences, about a fifth seen only once; the top ten take 5.5% to 7%. Sample: naive CD8+ T cells from blood, with Jurkat cell RNA spiked in. The receptors were gathered from a human donor in good health. Some libraries in this study had Jurkat cell RNA spiked in. Both conserved end residues are part of each CDR3. D genes are given only for firm matches. Only some rows state a clone size, as once, few, many or a class for expanded clones.

abundance	j_gene	d_gene	v_gene	CDR3aa	CDR3nt
medium-sized	TRBJ2-7	.	TRBV27	CASSHRGAYEQYF	TGTGCCAGCAGTCACCGCGGCGCCTACGAGCAGTACTTC
.	TRBJ2-7	TRBD1	TRBV29-1	CSVVGQGAYEQYF	TGCAGCGTTGTGGGGCAGGGGGCCTACGAGCAGTACTTC
.	TRBJ2-5	.	TRBV6-1	CAVGGADQDTQYF	TGTGCCGTAGGGGGGGCTGACCAAGACACCCAGTACTTT
.	TRBJ1-5	.	TRBV13	CASSSAGQPQHF	TGTGCCAGCAGCTCCGCTGGTCAGCCCCAGCATTTT
.	TRBJ1-2	TRBD1	TRBV28	CASSSIIIGQGNYGCTF	TGTGCCAGCAGTTCGATTATAATTGGACAGGGCAACTATGGCTGCACCTTC
few	TRBJ2-1	TRBD1	TRBV20-1	CSARDQGQGNEQFF	TGCAGTGCTAGGGACCAGGGACAGGGGAATGAGCAGTTCTTC
many	TRBJ2-7	TRBD1	TRBV5-1	CASSGTGAYEQYF	TGCGCCAGCAGCGGGACAGGAGCATACGAGCAGTACTTC
.	TRBJ2-2	.	TRBV19	CASSMGSGELFF	TGTGCCAGTAGTATGGGATCCGGGGAGCTGTTTTTT
.	TRBJ2-1	.	TRBV5-1	CASNLVGSASAYNEQFF	TGCGCCAGCAACTTGGTTGGTTCGGCTAGCGCGTACAATGAGCAGTTCTTC
few	TRBJ2-5	.	TRBV1	CTSSQKGSGSGETQYF	TGCACCAGCAGCCAAAAGGGAAGCGGGAGCGGGGAGACCCAGTACTTC
many	TRBJ2-7	.	TRBV6-5	CASSYTGAPYEQYF	TGTGCCAGCAGTTACACTGGAGCCCCCTACGAGCAGTACTTC
medium-sized	TRBJ1-5	.	TRBV7-9	CASSLDNRLNQPQHF	TGTGCCAGCAGCTTAGATAACAGACTTAATCAGCCCCAGCATTTT
medium-sized	TRBJ2-7	.	TRBV29-1	CSVEPGPRPREQYF	TGCAGCGTTGAACCGGGGCCTCGACCGCGAGAGCAGTACTTC
many	TRBJ2-2	TRBD1	TRBV29-1	CSVPTGAGELFF	TGCAGCGTTCCGACAGGGGCCGGGGAGCTGTTTTTT
.	TRBJ2-2	.	TRBV9	CASSVNSMNTGELFF	TGTGCCAGCAGCGTAAATAGCATGAACACCGGGGAGCTGTTTTTT
.	TRBJ2-7	.	TRBV5-6	CASSRGSDEQYF	TGTGCCAGCAGCCGGGGGAGTGACGAGCAGTACTTC
medium-sized	TRBJ2-7	.	TRBV7-2	CASSPHSYEQYF	TGTGCCAGCAGCCCCCACTCCTACGAGCAGTACTTC
many	TRBJ2-7	.	TRBV4-3	CASSPYPGASYEQYF	TGCGCCAGCAGCCCCTATCCCGGGGCTTCCTACGAGCAGTACTTC
many	TRBJ2-1	.	TRBV7-2	CASSLVGGEQFF	TGTGCCAGCAGCTTAGTAGGTGGTGAGCAGTTCTTC
many	TRBJ2-1	TRBD2	TRBV7-9	CASSSGTSFDEQFF	TGTGCCAGCAGCTCCGGGACTAGCTTTGACGAGCAGTTCTTC
many	TRBJ2-5	TRBD2	TRBV27	CASRDLSGSPQETQYF	TGTGCCAGCAGGGACCTTAGCGGGAGCCCACAAGAGACCCAGTACTTC
.	TRBJ2-2	TRBD2	TRBV11-2	CASPGLADTGELFF	TGTGCCAGTCCGGGACTAGCGGACACCGGGGAGCTGTTTTTT
few	TRBJ2-7	TRBD1	TRBV14	CASSQPGQGAYEQYF	TGTGCCAGCAGCCAACCGGGACAGGGGGCCTACGAGCAGTACTTC
many	TRBJ1-1	.	TRBV24-1	CATSEWEGTEAFF	TGTGCCACCAGTGAGTGGGAAGGCACTGAAGCTTTCTTT
many	TRBJ2-1	.	TRBV19	CATNSGRTNEQFF	TGTGCCACCAACTCAGGTAGAACCAATGAGCAGTTCTTC
many	TRBJ2-2	.	TRBV29-1	CSVPTDSPGELFF	TGCAGCGTTCCTACGGACAGCCCCGGGGAGCTGTTTTTT
medium-sized	TRBJ2-7	TRBD2	TRBV18	CASSPDRRGGEQYF	TGTGCCAGCTCACCTGACCGCCGCGGGGGGGAGCAGTACTTC
.	TRBJ2-1	TRBD2	TRBV12-5	CASGLEQLAGGWYEQFF	TGTGCTAGTGGTTTGGAACAACTAGCGGGAGGTTGGTATGAGCAGTTCTTC
many	TRBJ2-3	TRBD2	TRBV7-2	CASSLALVAGGTDTQYF	TGTGCCAGCAGCTTAGCCCTGGTAGCGGGAGGCACAGATACGCAGTATTTT
many	TRBJ1-1	.	TRBV5-1	CASSLEAGDAFF	TGCGCCAGCAGCTTGGAGGCAGGGGACGCTTTCTTT
many	TRBJ2-4	.	TRBV20-1	CSATAWAQYF	TGCAGTGCTACAGCGTGGGCTCAGTACTTC
.	TRBJ2-7	.	TRBV5-6	CASSLVREQYF	TGTGCCAGCAGCTTGGTCCGCGAGCAGTACTTC
.	TRBJ2-3	.	TRBV9	CASSADDGDTQYF	TGTGCCAGCAGCGCCGATGATGGAGATACGCAGTATTTT
many	TRBJ2-3	TRBD2	TRBV9	CASSESGRAGDTQYF	TGTGCCAGCAGCGAAAGCGGGAGGGCCGGAGATACGCAGTATTTT
medium-sized	TRBJ2-1	.	TRBV14	CASAAYNEQFF	TGTGCCAGCGCTGCTTACAATGAGCAGTTCTTC
many	TRBJ2-1	TRBD2	TRBV13	CASSPGLGRDEQFF	TGTGCCAGCAGCCCAGGACTAGGTAGGGATGAGCAGTTCTTC
many	TRBJ2-2	TRBD2	TRBV20-1	CSARAPSGIFMNTGELFF	TGCAGTGCTAGAGCCCCTAGCGGGATCTTCATGAACACCGGGGAGCTGTTTTTT
medium-sized	TRBJ2-1	TRBD2	TRBV15	CATSVAGSYNEQFF	TGTGCCACCAGCGTAGCGGGGAGCTACAATGAGCAGTTCTTC
many	TRBJ2-7	.	TRBV4-1	CASSQATGRAYEQYF	TGCGCCAGCAGCCAAGCAACAGGGAGGGCCTACGAGCAGTACTTC
many	TRBJ1-6	TRBD1	TRBV4-2	CASSPPTGDSRNSPLHF	TGTGCCAGCAGCCCCCCCACAGGGGATTCACGTAATTCACCCCTCCACTTT
many	TRBJ2-3	TRBD2	TRBV3-1	CASSQDYGTMRDTQYF	TGTGCCAGCAGCCAAGATTATGGGACTATGAGGGATACGCAGTATTTT
many	TRBJ2-6	.	TRBV7-9	CASSLHQGPNVLTF	TGTGCCAGCAGCTTACATCAGGGACCCAACGTCCTGACTTTC